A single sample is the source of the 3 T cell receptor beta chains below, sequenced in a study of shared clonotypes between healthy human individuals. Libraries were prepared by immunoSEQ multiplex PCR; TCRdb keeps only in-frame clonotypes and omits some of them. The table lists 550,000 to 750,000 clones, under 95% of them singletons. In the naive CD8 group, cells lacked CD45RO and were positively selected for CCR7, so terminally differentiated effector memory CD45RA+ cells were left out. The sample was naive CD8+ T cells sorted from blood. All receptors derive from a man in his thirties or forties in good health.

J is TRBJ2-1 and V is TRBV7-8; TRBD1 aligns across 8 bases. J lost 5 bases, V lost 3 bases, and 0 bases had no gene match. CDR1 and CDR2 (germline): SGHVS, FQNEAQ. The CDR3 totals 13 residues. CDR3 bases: TGTGCCAGCAGCTTGGGACAGGACAATGAGCAGTTCTTC. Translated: CASSLGQDNEQFF.

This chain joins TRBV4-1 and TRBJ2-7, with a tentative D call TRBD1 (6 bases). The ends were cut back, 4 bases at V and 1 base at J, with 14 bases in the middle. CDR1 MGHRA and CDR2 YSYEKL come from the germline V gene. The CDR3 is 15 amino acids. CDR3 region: CASSLTGTSSYEQYF. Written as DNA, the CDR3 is TGCGCCAGCAGCCTTACAGGGACGTCTTCCTACGAGCAGTACTTC.

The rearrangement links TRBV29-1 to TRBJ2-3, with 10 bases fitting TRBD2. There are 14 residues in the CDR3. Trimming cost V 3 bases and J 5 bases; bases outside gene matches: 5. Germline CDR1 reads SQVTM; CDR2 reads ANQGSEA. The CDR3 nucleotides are TGCAGCGTTGAGATAGCGGGAGGTCAAGATACGCAGTATTTT. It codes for CSVEIAGGQDTQYF.